This T cell receptor beta chain was captured in a study of glioma-infiltrating T cells. Amplification of TCR alpha and beta CDR3 regions from RNA used iRepertoire nested multiplex PCR. Via MiXCR, TCRdb re-called the multiplex PCR reads, giving one row per CDR3 protein. The data hold fewer than 500,000 distinct CDR3 sequences, with more than 35% observed a single time. Between the trimmed V and J ends, which lost 1 base and 4 bases, there was a span of 11 bases. Germline V lookup: CDR1 SGHTA, CDR2 FQGTGA. The CDR3 runs to 15 residues. The V call is TRBV7-3, the J call TRBJ2-1, with D possibly matching TRBD2 (6 bases). This sequence was found in a human donor with low-grade glioma or glioblastoma, undergoing nonglioma brain surgery, or in good health (not recorded which). Sequencing was performed on glioma tissue, nonneoplastic brain tissue, or PBMCs (not recorded which). The DNA for the CDR3 is TGTGCCAGCAGCTTAATGAGCGGGCCATACAATGAGCAGTTCTTC. Its protein is CASSLMSGPYNEQFF.